One sample yielded the 32 T cell receptor beta chains listed below, sequenced in a study of blood T cell repertoires in COVID-19. TCRdb's table, derived via immunoSEQ multiplex PCR, lists solely in-frame clones and lacks some. This table has 70,000 to 95,000 clones, about 81% appearing once. Sequenced sample: peripheral blood. All receptors derive from a human donor in a cohort sampled during active COVID-19.

CDR3 protein: CASSPRQDLGELFF. In nucleotides, the CDR3 is TGTGCCAGCTCACCTCGTCAGGACTTAGGGGAGCTGTTTTTT. The chain recombines TRBV18 with TRBJ2-2, with a possible D match to TRBD2 (5 bases). Per the germline V gene, CDR1 is KGHSH and CDR2 is LQKENI. The CDR3 length is 14 residues. V was clipped by 3 bases and J by 8 bases, with 13 bases between them.

V usage is TRBV6-4 and J usage is TRBJ1-5, with no clear D. This CDR3 contains 12 residues. Germline CDR1 and CDR2: MRHNA and SNTAGT. The V gene lost 11 bases and the J gene lost 11 bases, with 19 bases spanning the gap. In nucleotides, the CDR3 is TGTGCCCCAGAGTTGGGGAGGGAGGCCCAGCATTTT. Residues: CAPELGREAQHF.

The gene calls are TRBV28 and TRBJ1-5, with 7 bases lining up with TRBD1. V lost 7 bases and J lost 6; bases outside the gene matches: 18. CDR1 and CDR2 (germline): MDHEN, SYDVKM. The CDR3 is 17 residues long. The CDR3 protein is CASNLPGGEGASQPQHF. The CDR3 coding sequence is TGTGCCAGCAACCTACCAGGGGGTGAGGGAGCCAGTCAGCCCCAGCATTTT.

The genes are TRBV5-1 and TRBJ2-2; TRBD1 is a possible D gene (5 bases). The CDR3 totals 15 residues. The germline V gene has CDR1 SGHRS and CDR2 YFSETQ. V dropped 5 bases and J dropped 1 base, with 12 bases sitting between them. The CDR3 sequence is CASRWTLGNTGELFF. The DNA of the CDR3 is TGCGCCAGCAGATGGACACTGGGGAACACCGGGGAGCTGTTTTTT.

The chain employs TRBV2 and TRBJ1-6, with 7 bases lining up with TRBD1. The length of the CDR3 is 14 residues. Germline values: CDR1 SNHLY, CDR2 FYNNEI. V lost 1 base and J lost 9; bases outside the gene matches: 3. Here the CDR3 DNA reads TGTGCCAGCAGTGAAGACAGGGGATCTTCACCCCTCCACTTT. The encoded protein is CASSEDRGSSPLHF.

As concerns this clone: Its ends do not fully match the called genes, so a read error is possible. The chain employs TRBV7-7 and TRBJ1-1; possible D gene TRBD1, 5 bases. The CDR3 loop spans 13 amino acids. CDR1 and CDR2 (germline): SSHAT, FNYEAQ (reference sequence). The CDR3 DNA sequence: TGTGCTAGCAGCCTCGACAGGAACACTGAAGCTTTCTTT. Amino acids: CASSLDRNTEAFF.

The count of this clone is one. This chain uses TRBV18 with TRBJ2-7; 7 bases agree with TRBD1. V dropped 0 bases and J dropped 1; count of bases not matched to a gene: 12. This CDR3 has 18 amino acids. Germline lookup yields CDR1 KGHSH and CDR2 LQKENI. DNA of the CDR3: TGTGCCAGCTCACCACCGAGGGGACAGAATTCCTTGTCCTACGAGCAGTACTTC. Amino acids: CASSPPRGQNSLSYEQYF.

This chain links TRBV2 with TRBJ2-2, with D perhaps TRBD1 (6 bases). The CDR3 has 14 amino acids. Germline lookup yields CDR1 SNHLY and CDR2 FYNNEI. The ends were cut back, 7 bases at V and 4 bases at J, with 13 bases in the middle. CDR3: CASNRVSSTGELFF. The CDR3 nucleotides read TGTGCCAGCAACAGGGTTTCAAGCACCGGGGAGCTGTTTTTT.

V and J are TRBV6-2 or TRBV6-3 and TRBJ2-2; 9 bases are shared with TRBD1. With V trimmed by 2 bases and J by 3 bases, 7 bases remained unmatched. CDR1 is MNHEY and CDR2 is SVGEGT in the germline V gene. The CDR3 runs 17 residues. The CDR3 bases are TGTGCCAGCAGTTACCCTACAGGGGGCGCGGACACCGGGGAGCTGTTTTTT. Translating gives CASSYPTGGADTGELFF.

V is TRBV5-1 and J is TRBJ2-7, with 8 bases lining up with TRBD1. The V gene end was trimmed by 4 bases and the J gene end by 4 bases; junction bases not matched to a gene: 7. The CDR3 extends over 14 amino acids. The germline gives CDR1 SGHRS, CDR2 YFSETQ. Written as DNA, the CDR3 is TGCGCCAGCAGCATCCAGGGGGCAGGGTACGAGCAGTACTTC. Translation gives CASSIQGAGYEQYF.

The table lists this clone with a count of one. V is TRBV28 and J is TRBJ2-7; the D gene is possibly TRBD1 (6 bases). V lost 5 bases, J lost 2 bases, and 7 bases lay in between. The CDR3 loop spans 12 amino acids. Germline V lookup: CDR1 MDHEN, CDR2 SYDVKM. The CDR3 DNA follows: TGTGCCAGCAGTGGACAGACCTACGAGCAGTACTTC. Residues: CASSGQTYEQYF.

This clone has just a few counts. This rearrangement joins TRBV24-1 to TRBJ2-3; 13 bases map to TRBD2. Germline CDR1 reads KGHDR; CDR2 reads SFDVKD. This CDR3 has 18 amino acids. V shed 7 bases, J shed 1 base, and the junction held 10 bases outside the gene matches. CDR3 coding DNA: TGTGCCACCAGACCCACTAGCGGGGGGGCGTCGGGCACAGATACGCAGTATTTT. It is translated as CATRPTSGGASGTDTQYF.

V gene TRBV7-2 combines with J gene TRBJ1-1; 8 positions agree with TRBD1. Germline V lookup: CDR1 SGHTA, CDR2 FQGNSA. The CDR3 runs 13 residues. V lost 4 bases, J lost 5 bases, and 3 bases stayed unmatched. In DNA form, the CDR3 reads TGTGCCAGCAGCTCACAGGGGGGGACTGAAGCTTTCTTT. Amino acid sequence: CASSSQGGTEAFF. The whole variable domain, remainder taken from reference TRBV7-2 and TRBJ1-1, is GAGVSQSPSNKVTEKGKDVELRCDPISGHTALYWYRQSLGQGLEFLIYFQGNSAPDKSGLPSDRFSAERTGGSVSTLTIQRTQQEDSAVYLCASSSQGGTEAFFGQGTRLTVV.

The genes are TRBV7-2 and TRBJ1-6; no clear D. V lost 6 bases, J lost 10 bases, and 10 bases lay in between. Germline V gene lookup returns CDR1 SGHTA and CDR2 FQGNSA. The CDR3 runs to 12 residues. This chain's CDR3 is CASSWSQSPLHF. CDR3 DNA: TGTGCCAGCAGTTGGTCACAGTCACCCCTCCACTTT.

V gene TRBV5-1 combines with J gene TRBJ1-1; D gene unclear. Deletions cut 1 base from V and 0 bases from J, with 7 bases between. This CDR3 has 14 residues. Germline CDR1 is SGHRS and CDR2 is YFSETQ. The CDR3 bases are TGCGCCAGCAGCTTGACAATCTTGAACACTGAAGCTTTCTTT. Translating it yields CASSLTILNTEAFF.

This clone was seen only a few times. The chain carries TRBV9 and TRBJ1-5; TRBD1 matches at 8 bases. CDR3 length: 15 residues. V shed 4 bases and J 0 bases; nucleotides not matched to a gene: 3. The germline V gene has CDR1 SGDLS and CDR2 YYNGEE. CDR3 sequence (DNA): TGTGCCAGCAGCAGGGGACAGGTTAGCAATCAGCCCCAGCATTTT. It specifies CASSRGQVSNQPQHF.

The rearrangement joins TRBV6-5 to TRBJ1-2; 7 bases match TRBD1. Trimming at V came to 0 bases and at J to 8 bases, leaving 6 bases not matched to a gene. This CDR3 has 14 residues. Germline CDR1 reads MNHEY; CDR2 reads SVGAGI. CDR3 sequence (DNA): TGTGCCAGCAGTTACTCGACAGGGCCGGGGGGCTACACCTTC. Residues: CASSYSTGPGGYTF.

The chain combines TRBV5-5 with TRBJ2-6, with a weak D call TRBD1 (6 bases). Germline CDR1 SGHKS, CDR2 YYEKEE (reference sequence). Between the trimmed V and J ends, which lost 0 bases and 2 bases, there was a span of 15 bases. This CDR3 is 18 amino acids long. The DNA for the CDR3 is TGTGCCAGCAGCTTGGTCTGGGGGCTTGCGGCTGGGGCCAACGTCCTGACTTTC. This gives the protein CASSLVWGLAAGANVLTF.

This chain uses TRBV29-1 with TRBJ1-2; 7 positions agree with TRBD1. The CDR3 consists of 14 residues. The germline CDR1 and CDR2 sequences are SQVTM and ANQGSEA. V dropped 6 bases and J dropped 7; count of bases not matched to a gene: 14. CDR3 nucleotides: TGCAGCGTCCAAACGACAGGGTTATCGGGTGGCTACACCTTC. This sequence encodes CSVQTTGLSGGYTF.

The rearrangement uses TRBV7-2 and TRBJ2-7, with TRBD1 matching over 8 bases. CDR1 and CDR2 (germline): SGHTA, FQGNSA. The V and J ends lost 1 base and 4 bases, in that order; junction bases with no gene match: 12. CDR3 size: 17 residues. DNA for the CDR3: TGTGCCAGCAGCTTAGGGGACAGGTTTTTTAATCAATACGAGCAGTACTTC. Its protein is CASSLGDRFFNQYEQYF.

The rearrangement links TRBV4-3 to TRBJ1-6; TRBD1 is a possible D gene (6 bases). The V and J ends lost 1 base and 5 bases respectively, with 9 bases between them. The CDR3 runs 15 residues. Germline CDR1 is LGHNA and CDR2 is YSLEER. The CDR3 coding sequence is TGCGCCAGCAGCCAAGTGGGGGCCCATAATTCACCCCTCCACTTT. As protein: CASSQVGAHNSPLHF.

V is TRBV14 and J is TRBJ1-2, with 7 nucleotides matching TRBD1. The CDR3 is made up of 15 amino acids. Trimming cost V 4 bases and J 6 bases; bases outside gene matches: 11. Germline V gene data show CDR1 as SGHDN and CDR2 as FVKESK. As DNA, the CDR3 is TGTGCCAGCAGCCCACGTATAGGGGGCGCGGATGGCTACACCTTC. Translating it yields CASSPRIGGADGYTF.

The V call is TRBV5-4, the J call TRBJ1-3; D is perhaps TRBD1 (5 bases). Per germline, CDR1 SGHNT and CDR2 YYREEE (reference sequence). Trimming stripped 2 bases from V and 2 bases from J, with 8 bases between. The CDR3 is 14 residues long. The CDR3 loop is CASSLPGTGNTIYF. As DNA, the CDR3 is TGTGCCAGCAGCTTACCAGGGACTGGAAACACCATATATTTT. Based on the CDR3 plus reference TRBV5-4 and TRBJ1-3, the full variable domain is ETGVTQSPTHLIKTRGQQVTLRCSSQSGHNTVSWYQQALGQGPQFIFQYYREEENGRGNFPPRFSGLQFPNYSSELNVNALELDDSALYLCASSLPGTGNTIYFGEGSWLTVV.

The chain joins TRBV28 to TRBJ2-3, with D unclear. This CDR3 is 12 amino acids long. V lost 4 bases and J lost 3, with 5 bases in between. Germline V gene data show CDR1 as MDHEN and CDR2 as SYDVKM. The CDR3: CASSSFTDTQYF. CDR3 DNA: TGTGCCAGCAGTTCTTTTACAGATACGCAGTATTTT.

This clone was counted only a few times. The genes are TRBV6-1 and TRBJ2-1, with 14 bases lining up with TRBD2. Unmatched junction bases numbered 4, after V lost 1 base and J lost 8 bases. The CDR3 runs 16 residues. Germline V gene sequence: CDR1 MNHNS, CDR2 SASEGT. The chain's CDR3 is CASSEGLAGGQYEQFF. CDR3 coding DNA: TGTGCCAGCAGTGAAGGACTAGCGGGGGGGCAATATGAGCAGTTCTTC.

V and J are TRBV7-2 and TRBJ2-1, with 7 nucleotides matching TRBD1. Germline CDR1 and CDR2: SGHTA and FQGNSA. The CDR3 consists of 13 residues. J was trimmed by 2 bases and V by 8 bases; bases with no gene match: 3. This CDR3 is CASRQGTYNEQFF. The CDR3 bases are TGTGCCAGCCGACAGGGCACCTACAATGAGCAGTTCTTC.

The V and J genes are TRBV12-5 and TRBJ2-7; TRBD2 matches at 7 bases. V was pared by 3 bases and J by 3 bases, with 5 bases of the junction left unmatched. Germline lookup yields CDR1 LGHNT and CDR2 FRNRAP. The CDR3 is 14 amino acids. CDR3 DNA sequence: TGTGCTAGTGGTTTTAGCGGGCAGCACTACGAGCAGTACTTC. Its translation: CASGFSGQHYEQYF.

The chain links TRBV5-1 to TRBJ2-1; D gene unclear. CDR1 is SGHRS and CDR2 is YFSETQ in the germline V gene. Trimming stripped 1 base from V and 6 bases from J, with 11 bases between. The CDR3 contains 14 residues. The CDR3 DNA sequence: TGCGCCAGCAGCTTGTCTCGCAGAACCAATGAGCAGTTCTTC. Encoded protein: CASSLSRRTNEQFF.

The chain employs TRBV2 and TRBJ2-1; D is possibly TRBD2 (5 bases). Germline V gene lookup returns CDR1 SNHLY and CDR2 FYNNEI. Trimming removed 6 bases from V and 2 bases from J, with 11 bases in between. This CDR3 is built from 14 residues. CDR3 nucleotides: TGTGCCAGCAGAGGACTCACCGCCTACAATGAGCAGTTCTTC. This encodes CASRGLTAYNEQFF.

The chain uses TRBV19 and TRBJ2-3; D remains unclear. The CDR3 extends over 12 amino acids. Between the trimmed V and J ends, which lost 3 bases and 11 bases, there was a span of 12 bases. Germline CDR1 is LNHDA and CDR2 is SQIVND (reference sequence). The CDR3 protein is CASSIPGFGQYF. CDR3 coding DNA: TGTGCCAGTAGTATTCCCGGGTTTGGGCAGTATTTT.

CDR3 protein: CASSDSTGHLGYTF. For the CDR3, the DNA is TGTGCCAGCAGTGATTCGACAGGGCATCTTGGCTACACCTTC. This rearrangement joins TRBV25-1 to TRBJ1-2, with 7 positions matching TRBD1. CDR3 length: 14 residues. J was trimmed by 7 bases and V by 3 bases; bases with no gene match: 8. The germline V gene encodes CDR1 MGHDK and CDR2 SYGVNS.

The rearrangement links TRBV5-4 to TRBJ2-1; D not resolved. V lost 4 bases to trimming and J lost 2 bases, with 7 bases between them. From germline, CDR1 is SGHNT and CDR2 YYREEE (reference sequence). This CDR3 is 13 amino acids long. The CDR3 DNA reads as TGTGCCAGCAGCGAGACACCCTACAATGAGCAGTTCTTC. It codes for CASSETPYNEQFF. Full variable domain (outside the CDR3, taken from reference TRBV5-4 and TRBJ2-1): ETGVTQSPTHLIKTRGQQVTLRCSSQSGHNTVSWYQQALGQGPQFIFQYYREEENGRGNFPPRFSGLQFPNYSSELNVNALELDDSALYLCASSETPYNEQFFGPGTRLTVL.